The clone carrying this T cell receptor (beta chain) was seen only once. This sample is drawn from a study of control samples from healthy donors and cancer patients. In germline, CDR1 is MDHEN, CDR2 SYDVKM. Trimming at V came to 6 bases and at J to 8 bases, leaving 13 bases not matched to a gene. The CDR3 contains 15 residues. Produced via immunoSEQ multiplex PCR; TCRdb's table is partial and in-frame only. The sample contains fewer than 85,000 clones, 92% of which appear only once. The sequenced sample was blood. This clonotype was sampled from a woman aged 55-70 years in good health. The chain has TRBV28 and TRBJ2-1; 7 positions match TRBD2. The CDR3 sequence: CASSWTRGLADEQFF. The CDR3 nucleotides are TGTGCCAGCAGCTGGACTAGGGGCCTTGCGGATGAGCAGTTCTTC.